The clone carrying this TCR beta chain was counted ten times or more. TCRdb fed the RT-PCR reads into MiXCR, producing one record per CDR3 protein. The data contain 650,000 to 800,000 distinct CDR3 sequences, about 14% of them singletons. The CDR3 totals 14 residues. V was clipped by 5 bases and J by 4 bases, with 14 bases between them. The germline CDR1 and CDR2 sequences are SEHNR and FQNEAQ (reference sequence). Sequencing used memory CD4+ T cells from blood. This clonotype originated in a female donor in good health, serving as a healthy control. This sequence joins TRBV7-9 and TRBJ1-2; D gene ambiguous. The CDR3 protein is CASSPSRAGYGYTF. The CDR3 DNA sequence: TGTGCCAGCAGCCCGTCAAGGGCAGGCTATGGCTACACCTTC.